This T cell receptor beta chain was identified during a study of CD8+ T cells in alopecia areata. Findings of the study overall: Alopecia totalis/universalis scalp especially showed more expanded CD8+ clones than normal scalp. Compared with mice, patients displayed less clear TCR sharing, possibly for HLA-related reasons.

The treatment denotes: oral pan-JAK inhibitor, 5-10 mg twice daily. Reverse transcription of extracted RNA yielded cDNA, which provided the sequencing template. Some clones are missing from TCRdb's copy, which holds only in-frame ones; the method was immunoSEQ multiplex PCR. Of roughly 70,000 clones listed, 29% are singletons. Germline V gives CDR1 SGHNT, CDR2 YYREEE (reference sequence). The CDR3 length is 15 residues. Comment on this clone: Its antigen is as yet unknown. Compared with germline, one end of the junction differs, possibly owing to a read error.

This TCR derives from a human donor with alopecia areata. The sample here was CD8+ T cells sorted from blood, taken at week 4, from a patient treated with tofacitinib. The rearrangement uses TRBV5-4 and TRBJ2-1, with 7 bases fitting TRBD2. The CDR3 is CASSEAGPPLHNVIF. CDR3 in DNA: TGTGCCAGCAGCGAAGCGGGGCCCCCCCTACATAACGTGATCTTC.